This passage covers 24 T cell receptor beta chains from one sample sequenced in a study of T cell responses to AZD1222 COVID-19 vaccine. Generated by immunoSEQ multiplex PCR, the TCRdb table keeps only in-frame clones and is missing some. The sample consists of 100,000 to 150,000 clones, roughly 92% of them appearing once. This specimen was peripheral blood, taken on day 0 of AZD1222 vaccination. Receptors were obtained from an adult in good health.

V usage is TRBV12-3 or TRBV12-4 and J usage is TRBJ2-5; TRBD2 aligns across 8 bases. The CDR3 is 13 residues long. J gave up 5 bases and V 6 bases, and 5 bases lay outside the gene matches. As DNA, the CDR3 is TGTGCCAGCAGCAAGCGGGGGAGGGAGACCCAGTACTTC. Translated, it gives CASSKRGRETQYF.

J is TRBJ1-1 and V is TRBV7-2; no firm D call. V was cut by 5 bases and J by 7 bases, with 14 bases left in between. CDR1 is SGHTA, CDR2 FQGNSA, per germline. The CDR3 sequence is 13 residues long. CDR3 nucleotides: TGTGCCAGCAGCCGTCAGCCCTCGGGTGAAGCTTTCTTT. Encoded protein: CASSRQPSGEAFF.

Only a few counts were recorded for this clone. The chain joins TRBV6-5 to TRBJ1-3, with D perhaps matching TRBD1 (6 bases). Germline assignment: CDR1 MNHEY and CDR2 SVGAGI. The CDR3 spans 15 residues. Trimming removed 5 bases at V and 6 bases at J, with 17 bases between. This chain's CDR3 is CASSTGGAEENTIYF. CDR3 in DNA: TGTGCCAGCAGTACCGGGGGGGCCGAGGAAAACACCATATATTTT.

This clone was counted between two and nine times. The chain employs TRBV5-4 and TRBJ2-2; TRBD2 matches at 9 bases. CDR1 SGHNT and CDR2 YYREEE come from the germline V gene (reference sequence). Trimming took 4 bases from V and 4 from J; bases not matched to a gene: 8. This CDR3 is built from 16 residues. CDR3 sequence (DNA): TGTGCCAGCAGCCCCGGGCGGGGGGGCGGCACCGGGGAGCTGTTTTTT. This translates into CASSPGRGGGTGELFF.

The rearrangement uses TRBV4-1 and TRBJ1-1; perhaps TRBD1 as D (5 bases). V lost 3 bases and J lost 5, with 16 bases in between. Germline CDR1 reads MGHRA; CDR2 reads YSYEKL. The CDR3 totals 15 residues. CDR3 residues: CASSQGRAGETEAFF. CDR3 bases: TGCGCCAGCAGCCAGGGACGGGCCGGGGAAACTGAAGCTTTCTTT.

The gene calls are TRBV6-5 and TRBJ1-2, with D perhaps matching TRBD1 (5 bases). With 2 bases removed from V and 3 bases from J, the gap between germline ends came to 7 bases. This CDR3 has 13 amino acids. Germline-derived CDR1 and CDR2 are MNHEY and SVGAGI. The CDR3 spells CASSYGGDYGYTF. CDR3 in DNA: TGTGCCAGCAGTTACGGGGGGGACTATGGCTACACCTTC.

The chain couples TRBV4-1 to TRBJ2-7; D remains ambiguous. The germline V gene encodes CDR1 MGHRA and CDR2 YSYEKL. Trimming stripped 4 bases from V and 9 bases from J, with 10 bases between. This CDR3 contains 11 residues. CDR3 DNA sequence: TGCGCCAGCAGCCCCTCCAGACGGCAGTACGTC. Protein sequence: CASSPSRRQYV.

The rearrangement links TRBV5-1 to TRBJ2-2; 8 nucleotides match TRBD1. CDR1 and CDR2 from the germline V gene are SGHRS and YFSETQ. The CDR3 is 15 residues long. CDR3: CAGRQGTVATGELFF. In DNA, the CDR3 is TGCGCGGGGCGACAGGGGACGGTCGCCACCGGGGAGCTGTTTTTT.

The chain joins TRBV5-1 to TRBJ2-2; D not resolved. Germline V CDR1 and CDR2: SGHRS, YFSETQ. The CDR3 contains 13 residues. V was pared by 0 bases and J by 3 bases, with 3 bases between. The CDR3 nucleotides are TGCGCCAGCAGCTTGGATGACACCGGGGAGCTGTTTTTT. This encodes CASSLDDTGELFF.

The rearrangement links TRBV5-4 to TRBJ1-4; 7 nucleotides agree with TRBD1. CDR3 length: 17 amino acids. In germline, CDR1 is SGHNT, CDR2 YYREEE (reference sequence). V lost 0 bases and J lost 0; bases outside the gene matches: 5. The CDR3 protein is CASSLETGAPTNEKLFF. The CDR3 DNA reads as TGTGCCAGCAGCTTGGAAACAGGGGCGCCAACTAATGAAAAACTGTTTTTT.

J is TRBJ1-5 and V is TRBV15; D unclear. V was shortened by 0 bases and J by 4 bases, with 10 bases between the two germline ends. The germline V gene encodes CDR1 LNHNV and CDR2 YYDKDF (reference sequence). The CDR3 is 15 residues long. Here the CDR3 reads CATSRDRAGNQPQHF. The DNA for the CDR3 is TGTGCCACCAGCAGAGATCGGGCGGGTAATCAGCCCCAGCATTTT.

This chain uses TRBV5-1 with TRBJ1-2; maybe TRBD1 (5 bases). The germline V gene has CDR1 SGHRS and CDR2 YFSETQ. The CDR3 is 13 amino acids. The germline V and J ends were trimmed by 0 bases and 13 bases, with 16 bases remaining between them. Written as DNA, the CDR3 is TGCGCCAGCAGCTTGGGCGACAGCCCAACTGGCACCTTC. Translating gives CASSLGDSPTGTF.

The chain employs TRBV5-1 and TRBJ1-6; no clear D gene. V lost 4 bases and J lost 5, with 7 bases in between. The CDR3 runs to 13 residues. Germline V CDR1 and CDR2: SGHRS, YFSETQ. The CDR3 spells CASSLINNSPLHF. DNA for the CDR3: TGCGCCAGCAGCCTAATTAATAATTCACCCCTCCACTTT.

The V call is TRBV18, the J call TRBJ1-5, with 11 bases lining up with TRBD1. CDR3 size: 15 residues. With V trimmed by 6 bases and J by 4 bases, 5 bases remained unmatched. Per germline, CDR1 KGHSH and CDR2 LQKENI. CDR3 sequence reads: CASSRGQGANQPQHF. The CDR3 DNA is TGTGCCAGCTCCCGCGGACAGGGGGCGAATCAGCCCCAGCATTTT.

The rearrangement links TRBV7-8 to TRBJ1-1, with D possibly matching TRBD1 (6 bases). Looked up from germline, CDR1 is SGHVS and CDR2 is FQNEAQ. CDR3 length: 13 amino acids. V was trimmed by 5 bases and J by 3 bases, leaving 10 bases between them. The CDR3 is CASSRRQDTEAFF. The CDR3 DNA sequence: TGTGCCAGCAGCCGTAGACAGGACACTGAAGCTTTCTTT.

This rearrangement joins TRBV11-2 to TRBJ2-1, with D perhaps TRBD2 (5 bases). V was trimmed by 0 bases and J by 0 bases, leaving 9 bases between them. CDR3 length: 16 residues. Germline assignment: CDR1 SGHAT and CDR2 FQNNGV. This CDR3 is CASSLEAEPSYNEQFF. The CDR3 bases are TGTGCCAGCAGCTTAGAAGCGGAGCCCTCCTACAATGAGCAGTTCTTC.

The chain couples TRBV24-1 to TRBJ2-7; no definite D call. The CDR3 sequence is 13 residues long. CDR1 and CDR2 from the germline V gene are KGHDR and SFDVKD. V lost 0 bases and J lost 3, with 5 bases in between. The CDR3 coding sequence is TGTGCCACCAGTGATTTGAACAACTACGAGCAGTACGTC. It yields the protein CATSDLNNYEQYV.

The chain is built from TRBV11-2 and TRBJ2-3; possibly TRBD2 for D (5 bases). The CDR3 extends over 16 amino acids. Germline V gene lookup returns CDR1 SGHAT and CDR2 FQNNGV. V lost 5 bases and J lost 1, with 16 bases in between. As DNA, the CDR3 is TGTGCCAGCAGCCGCGGGCACTCCAGAGGCACAGATACGCAGTATTTT. Encoded protein: CASSRGHSRGTDTQYF.

The CDR3 DNA is TGTGCCAGCGGGCTGGCGGCTTACAATGAGCAGTTCTTC. Protein: CASGLAAYNEQFF. The rearrangement uses TRBV7-3 and TRBJ2-1; D uncertain. CDR3 length equals 13 residues. The V gene's germline CDR1 is SGHTA and CDR2 FQGTGA. Trimming pared 8 bases from V and 4 bases from J, leaving 12 bases between.

This clone appeared once. The chain is built from TRBV3-1 (or the pseudogene TRBV3-2) and TRBJ1-1, with TRBD1 matching over 8 bases. Germline values: CDR1 LGHDT, CDR2 YNNKEL (reference sequence). Trimming at V came to 3 bases and at J to 0 bases, leaving 9 bases not matched to a gene. The CDR3 has 17 residues. The CDR3 DNA reads TGTGCCAGCAGCCAGGCTCACAGGGGGATACTGAACACTGAAGCTTTCTTT. This translates into CASSQAHRGILNTEAFF.

This chain joins TRBV6-2 or TRBV6-3 and TRBJ2-7, with TRBD2 identical over 9 bases. The J segment lost 4 bases and the V segment lost 3 bases, leaving 13 bases of the junction unmatched. This CDR3 region has 17 residues. Germline-derived CDR1 and CDR2 are MNHEY and SVGEGT. The CDR3 is CASSYLPLAGEGYEQYV. The DNA for the CDR3 is TGTGCCAGCAGTTATCTCCCACTAGCGGGTGAGGGGTACGAGCAGTACGTC.

The gene calls are TRBV4-1 and TRBJ1-2; 8 bases are a match to TRBD1. The J segment lost 7 bases and the V segment lost 3 bases, leaving 4 bases of the junction unmatched. CDR3 length: 13 amino acids. Per germline, CDR1 MGHRA and CDR2 YSYEKL. CDR3 region: CASSQTGVGGYTF. The CDR3 bases are TGCGCCAGCAGCCAGACAGGGGTTGGTGGCTACACCTTC.

The rearrangement links TRBV27 to TRBJ1-2; D is uncertain. V was shortened by 3 bases and J by 7 bases, with 18 bases between the two germline ends. Germline V gene sequence: CDR1 MNHEY, CDR2 SMNVEV (reference sequence). There are 15 residues in the CDR3. The CDR3 sequence is CASSFAAQRVGGYTF. CDR3 coding DNA: TGTGCCAGCAGTTTTGCTGCACAAAGGGTCGGTGGCTACACCTTC.

The V and J genes are TRBV3-1 (or the pseudogene TRBV3-2) and TRBJ1-5; tentative D call: TRBD1 (6 bases). The CDR3 has 15 residues. Germline CDR1 reads LGHDT; CDR2 reads YNNKEL (reference sequence). The V gene lost 4 bases and the J gene lost 6 bases, with 16 bases spanning the gap. CDR3 DNA sequence: TGTGCCAGCAGCCCTTACAGGGTCGGGCCTCAGCCCCAGCATTTT. This codes for CASSPYRVGPQPQHF.